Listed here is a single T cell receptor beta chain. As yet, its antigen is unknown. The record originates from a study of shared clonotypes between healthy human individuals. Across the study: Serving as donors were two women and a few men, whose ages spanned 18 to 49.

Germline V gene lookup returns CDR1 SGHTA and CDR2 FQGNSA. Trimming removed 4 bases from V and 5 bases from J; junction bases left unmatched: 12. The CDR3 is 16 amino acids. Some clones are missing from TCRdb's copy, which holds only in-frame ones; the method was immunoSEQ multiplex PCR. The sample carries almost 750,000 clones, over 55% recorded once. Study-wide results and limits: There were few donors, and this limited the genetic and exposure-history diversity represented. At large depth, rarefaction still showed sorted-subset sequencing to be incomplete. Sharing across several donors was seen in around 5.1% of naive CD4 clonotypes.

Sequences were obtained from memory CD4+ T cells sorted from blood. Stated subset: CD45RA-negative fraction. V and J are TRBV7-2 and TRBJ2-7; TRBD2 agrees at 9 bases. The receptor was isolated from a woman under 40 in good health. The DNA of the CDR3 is TGTGCCAGCAGCTCCCTCCGGCTAGCGGGAAGCCACGAGCAGTACTTC. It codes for CASSSLRLAGSHEQYF.